This TCR beta chain derives from a study of blood T cell repertoires in COVID-19. Study-wide context: Acute and convalescent COVID-19 specimens originated in the United States, Italy and Spain.

In the source study's methods: The assay estimated nucleated cells by amplifying reference gene primers. TCRdb's copy holds only in-frame clones and misses some; the assay was immunoSEQ multiplex PCR. That table furnishes V, J and clone size, whereas the DNA furnished D and trimming. This table has 220,000 or so clones, around 83% appearing once. The Seattle patients joined while their infection was active and were tracked longitudinally afterward. This clonotype was obtained from a woman aged 80 or older with COVID-19, enrolled during active disease. The sequenced sample consisted of peripheral blood.

The chain's CDR3 is CASSLASAGWNEQFF. The CDR3, as DNA: TGTGCCAGCAGCTTAGCGTCGGCAGGTTGGAATGAGCAGTTCTTC. The J gene is TRBJ2-1, the V gene TRBV7-2; D remains unclear. This CDR3 spans 15 amino acids. CDR1 is SGHTA and CDR2 is FQGNSA in the germline V gene. V shed 0 bases and J shed 7 bases, with 13 bases lying between them.